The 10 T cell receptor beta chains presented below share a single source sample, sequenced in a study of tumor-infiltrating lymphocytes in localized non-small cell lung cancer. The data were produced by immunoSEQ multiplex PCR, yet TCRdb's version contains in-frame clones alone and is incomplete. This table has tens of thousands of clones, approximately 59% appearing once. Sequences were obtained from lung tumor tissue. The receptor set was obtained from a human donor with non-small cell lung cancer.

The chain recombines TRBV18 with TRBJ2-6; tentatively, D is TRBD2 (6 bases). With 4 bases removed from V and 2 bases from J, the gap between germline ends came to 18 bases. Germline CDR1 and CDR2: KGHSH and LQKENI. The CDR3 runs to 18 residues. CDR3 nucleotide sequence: TGTGCCAGCTCACTCCGGGACTTGGATGAACCTGGGGCCAACGTCCTGACTTTC. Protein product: CASSLRDLDEPGANVLTF. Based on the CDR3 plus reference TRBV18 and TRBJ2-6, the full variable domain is NAGVMQNPRHLVRRRGQEARLRCSPMKGHSHVYWYRQLPEEGLKFMVYLQKENIIDESGMPKERFSAEFPKEGPSILRIQQVVRGDSAAYFCASSLRDLDEPGANVLTFGAGSRLTVL.

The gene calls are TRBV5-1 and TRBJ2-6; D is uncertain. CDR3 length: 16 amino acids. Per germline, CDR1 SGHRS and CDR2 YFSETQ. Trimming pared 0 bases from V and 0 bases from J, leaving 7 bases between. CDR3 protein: CASSLAPTSGANVLTF. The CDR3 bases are TGCGCCAGCAGCTTGGCCCCCACCTCTGGGGCCAACGTCCTGACTTTC. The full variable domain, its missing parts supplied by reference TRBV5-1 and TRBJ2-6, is KAGVTQTPRYLIKTRGQQVTLSCSPISGHRSVSWYQQTPGQGLQFLFEYFSETQRNKGNFPGRFSGRQFSNSRSEMNVSTLELGDSALYLCASSLAPTSGANVLTFGAGSRLTVL.

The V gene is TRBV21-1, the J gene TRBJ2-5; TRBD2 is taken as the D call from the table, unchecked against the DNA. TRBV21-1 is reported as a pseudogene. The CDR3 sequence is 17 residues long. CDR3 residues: CASSKGRGWGYQETQYF. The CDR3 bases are TGTGCCAGCAGCAAAGGGCGGGGCTGGGGGTACCAAGAGACCCAGTACTTC.

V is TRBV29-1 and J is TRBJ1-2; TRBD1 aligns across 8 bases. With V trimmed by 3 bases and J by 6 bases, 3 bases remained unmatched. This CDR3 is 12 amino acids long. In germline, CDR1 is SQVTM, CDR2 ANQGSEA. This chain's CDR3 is CSVDTGGNGYTF. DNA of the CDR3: TGCAGCGTTGATACAGGGGGTAATGGCTACACCTTC. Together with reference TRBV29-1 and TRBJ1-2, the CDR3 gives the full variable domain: SAVISQKPSRDICQRGTSLTIQCQVDSQVTMMFWYRQQPGQSLTLIATANQGSEATYESGFVIDKFPISRPNLTFSTLTVSNMSPEDSSIYLCSVDTGGNGYTFGSGTRLTVV.

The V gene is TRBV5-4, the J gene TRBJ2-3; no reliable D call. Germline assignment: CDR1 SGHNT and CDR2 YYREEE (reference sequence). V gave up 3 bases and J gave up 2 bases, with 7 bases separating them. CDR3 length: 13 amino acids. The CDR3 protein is CASSSLSTDTQYF. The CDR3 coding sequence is TGTGCCAGCAGCTCCCTATCCACAGATACGCAGTATTTT.

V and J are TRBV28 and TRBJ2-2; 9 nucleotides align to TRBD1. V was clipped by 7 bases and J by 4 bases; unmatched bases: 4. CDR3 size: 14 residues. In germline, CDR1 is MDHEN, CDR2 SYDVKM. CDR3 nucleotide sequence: TGTGCCAGCACCTTGACAGGGGGCACCGGGGAGCTGTTTTTT. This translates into CASTLTGGTGELFF.

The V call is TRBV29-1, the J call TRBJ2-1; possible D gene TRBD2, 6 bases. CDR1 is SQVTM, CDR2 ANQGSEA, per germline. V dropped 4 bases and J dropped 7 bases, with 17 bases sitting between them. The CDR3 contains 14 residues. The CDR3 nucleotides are TGCAGCGTTGTAGGCGGGGTTGGGGGGAATGAGCAGTTCTTC. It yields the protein CSVVGGVGGNEQFF.

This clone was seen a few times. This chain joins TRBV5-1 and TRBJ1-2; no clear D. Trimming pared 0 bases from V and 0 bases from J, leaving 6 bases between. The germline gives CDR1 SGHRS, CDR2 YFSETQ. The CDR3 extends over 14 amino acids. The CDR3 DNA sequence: TGCGCCAGCAGCTTGGACGCTTCTAACTATGGCTACACCTTC. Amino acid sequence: CASSLDASNYGYTF.

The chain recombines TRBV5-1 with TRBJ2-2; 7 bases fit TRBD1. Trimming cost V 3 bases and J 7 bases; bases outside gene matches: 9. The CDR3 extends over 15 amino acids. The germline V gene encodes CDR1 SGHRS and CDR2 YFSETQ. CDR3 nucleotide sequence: TGCGCCAGCAGCTCTCAACAGGGGTCAAGCGGGGAGCTGTTTTTT. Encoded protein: CASSSQQGSSGELFF. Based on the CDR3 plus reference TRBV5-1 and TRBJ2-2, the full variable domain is KAGVTQTPRYLIKTRGQQVTLSCSPISGHRSVSWYQQTPGQGLQFLFEYFSETQRNKGNFPGRFSGRQFSNSRSEMNVSTLELGDSALYLCASSSQQGSSGELFFGEGSRLTVL.

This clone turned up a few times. The CDR3 loop is CASSLSASYTEAFF. The CDR3 DNA follows: TGCGCCAGCAGCCTCAGCGCCAGCTACACTGAAGCTTTCTTT. The chain recombines TRBV5-1 with TRBJ1-1; D is unresolved. This CDR3 contains 14 residues. Germline values: CDR1 SGHRS, CDR2 YFSETQ. The ends were cut back, 4 bases at V and 3 bases at J, with 13 bases in the middle.